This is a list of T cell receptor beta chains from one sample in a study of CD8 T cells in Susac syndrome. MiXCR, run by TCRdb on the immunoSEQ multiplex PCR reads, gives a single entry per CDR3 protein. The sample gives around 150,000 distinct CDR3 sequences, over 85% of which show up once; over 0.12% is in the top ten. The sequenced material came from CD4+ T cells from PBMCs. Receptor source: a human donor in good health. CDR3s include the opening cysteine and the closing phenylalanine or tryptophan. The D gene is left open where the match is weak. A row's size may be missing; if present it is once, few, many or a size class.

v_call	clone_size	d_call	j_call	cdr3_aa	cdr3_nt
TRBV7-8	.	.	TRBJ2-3	CASRPESTDTQYF	TGTGCCAGCAGACCGGAGAGCACAGATACGCAGTATTTT
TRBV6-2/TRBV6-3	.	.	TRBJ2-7	CASSYDLSRSYEQYF	TGTGCCAGCAGTTATGACCTAAGCCGCTCCTACGAGCAGTACTTC
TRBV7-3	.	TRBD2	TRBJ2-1	CASSLQRGANYNEQFF	TGTGCCAGCAGCTTACAGCGGGGGGCCAACTACAATGAGCAGTTCTTC
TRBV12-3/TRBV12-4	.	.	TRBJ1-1	CASSFYGEAFF	TGTGCCAGCAGTTTCTACGGTGAAGCTTTCTTT
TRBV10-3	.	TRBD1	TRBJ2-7	CAISDPGTGIGEQYF	TGTGCCATCAGTGATCCCGGGACAGGGATAGGCGAGCAGTACTTC
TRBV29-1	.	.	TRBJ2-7	CSVVVKGGTYEQYF	TGCAGCGTGGTCGTGAAGGGGGGGACCTACGAGCAGTACTTC
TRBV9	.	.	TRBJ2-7	CASSVDTGRYEQYF	TGTGCCAGCAGCGTGGATACAGGGCGCTACGAGCAGTACTTC
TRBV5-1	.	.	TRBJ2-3	CASSPSVADTQYF	TGCGCCAGCAGCCCCAGTGTAGCAGATACGCAGTATTTT
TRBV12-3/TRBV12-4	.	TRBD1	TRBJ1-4	CASSLTGANEKLFF	TGTGCCAGCAGTTTGACAGGGGCTAATGAAAAACTGTTTTTT
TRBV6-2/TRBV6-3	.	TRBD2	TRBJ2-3	CASGSSGDRTDTQYF	TGTGCCAGCGGGTCTAGCGGGGACCGCACAGATACGCAGTATTTT
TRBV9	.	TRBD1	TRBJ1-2	CASSEGTGSGYTF	TGTGCCAGCAGCGAGGGGACAGGGTCTGGCTACACCTTC
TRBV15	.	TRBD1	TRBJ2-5	CATSKQGGGETQYF	TGTGCCACCAGCAAACAGGGGGGAGGAGAGACCCAGTACTTC
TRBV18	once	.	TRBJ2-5	CASSPPNEQETQYF	TGTGCCAGCTCACCACCGAACGAGCAAGAGACCCAGTACTTC
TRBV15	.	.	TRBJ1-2	CATSRDGRTENGYTF	TGTGCCACCAGCAGAGATGGCCGGACAGAAAACGGCTACACCTTC
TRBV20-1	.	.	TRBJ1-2	CSARDWATYGYTF	TGCAGTGCCAGGGACTGGGCCACCTATGGCTACACCTTC
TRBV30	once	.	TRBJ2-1	CAWSVGSYNEQFF	TGTGCCTGGAGTGTGGGTAGCTACAATGAGCAGTTCTTC
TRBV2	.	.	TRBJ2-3	CASSVGRSTDTQYF	TGTGCCAGCAGTGTTGGCAGGAGCACAGATACGCAGTATTTT
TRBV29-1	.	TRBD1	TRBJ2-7	CSVLGQSYEQYF	TGCAGCGTCTTGGGACAGTCCTACGAGCAGTACTTC
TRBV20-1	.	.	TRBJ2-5	CSARDLAGLQRETQYF	TGCAGTGCTAGAGATCTGGCAGGACTCCAGCGGGAGACCCAGTACTTC
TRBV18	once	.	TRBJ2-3	CASSRHLGDTDTQYF	TGTGCCAGCTCAAGACACCTGGGGGACACAGATACGCAGTATTTT
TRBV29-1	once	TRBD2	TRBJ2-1	CSVDKGTSGQGDEQFF	TGCAGCGTTGATAAGGGGACTAGCGGGCAGGGCGATGAGCAGTTCTTC
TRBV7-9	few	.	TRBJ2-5	CASSLTETQYF	TGTGCCAGCAGCTTGACGGAGACCCAGTACTTC
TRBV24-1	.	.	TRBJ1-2	CATSDLQGGYTF	TGTGCCACCAGTGATTTGCAGGGTGGCTACACCTTC
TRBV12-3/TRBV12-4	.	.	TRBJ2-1	CASNRDTNNEQFF	TGTGCCAGCAATCGGGACACCAACAATGAGCAGTTCTTC
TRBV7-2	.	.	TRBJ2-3	CASRLTVNTQYF	TGTGCCAGCAGACTGACGGTCAATACGCAGTATTTT
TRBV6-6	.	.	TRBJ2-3	CASSYGATDTQYF	TGTGCCAGCAGTTACGGGGCCACAGATACGCAGTATTTT
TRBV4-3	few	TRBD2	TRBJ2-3	CASSQDLAGGTDTQYF	TGCGCCAGCAGCCAAGATCTGGCGGGGGGTACAGATACGCAGTATTTT
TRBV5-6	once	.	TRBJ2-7	CASCHRDSLYEQYF	TGTGCCAGCTGCCACCGGGACTCCCTCTACGAGCAGTACTTC
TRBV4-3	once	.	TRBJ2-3	CASSQATASRDTQYF	TGCGCCAGCAGCCAAGCCACAGCTAGCCGAGATACGCAGTATTTT
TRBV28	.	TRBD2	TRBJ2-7	CATSRLAGSTYEQYF	TGTGCCACATCTAGGCTAGCGGGGTCTACCTACGAGCAGTACTTC
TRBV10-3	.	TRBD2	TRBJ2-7	CAIREGERERGYEQYF	TGTGCCATCAGGGAGGGGGAAAGGGAGCGGGGGTACGAGCAGTACTTC
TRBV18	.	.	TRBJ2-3	CASSPRKGSTDTQYF	TGTGCCAGCTCACCACGGAAGGGGAGCACAGATACGCAGTATTTT
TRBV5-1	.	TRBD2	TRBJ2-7	CASSRGLAGEPTSYEQYF	TGCGCCAGCAGCCGGGGACTAGCGGGGGAACCAACCTCCTACGAGCAGTACTTC
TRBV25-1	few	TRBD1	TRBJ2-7	CASSADRGSYEQYF	TGTGCCAGCAGTGCGGACAGGGGCTCCTACGAGCAGTACTTC
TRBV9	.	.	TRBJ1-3	CASSVGRTAGNTIYF	TGTGCCAGCAGCGTAGGAAGGACAGCTGGAAACACCATATATTTT
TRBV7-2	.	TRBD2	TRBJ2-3	CASSSRTSDPDTQYF	TGTGCCAGCAGCTCGCGGACTAGCGACCCAGATACGCAGTATTTT
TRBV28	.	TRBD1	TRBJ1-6	CASTDRASPLHF	TGTGCCAGCACAGACAGGGCATCACCCCTCCACTTT
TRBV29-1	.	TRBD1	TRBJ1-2	CSVDPLSPGQGSYGYTF	TGCAGCGTTGACCCCCTAAGCCCGGGACAGGGATCCTATGGCTACACCTTC
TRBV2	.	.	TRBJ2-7	CASLNDAVAVSEQYF	TGTGCCAGCTTAAATGATGCAGTGGCCGTGAGTGAGCAGTACTTC
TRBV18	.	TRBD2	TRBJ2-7	CASTPNRGTGGEQYF	TGTGCCAGCACTCCAAACCGGGGGACGGGGGGCGAGCAGTACTTC
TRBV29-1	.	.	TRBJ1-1	CSVEGGTITEAFF	TGCAGCGTTGAAGGGGGTACCATCACTGAAGCTTTCTTT
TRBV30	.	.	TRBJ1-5	CAWSGLINQPQHF	TGTGCCTGGAGTGGTCTCATCAATCAGCCCCAGCATTTT
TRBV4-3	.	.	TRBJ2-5	CASSQDRVKGETQYF	TGCGCCAGCAGCCAAGATCGAGTGAAGGGGGAGACCCAGTACTTC
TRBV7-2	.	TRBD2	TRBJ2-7	CASSSTGTSYEQYF	TGTGCCAGCAGTTCCACCGGGACTAGCTACGAGCAGTACTTC
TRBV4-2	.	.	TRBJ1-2	CASSQAGRNWGYTF	TGTGCCAGCAGCCAAGCGGGCCGAAACTGGGGCTACACCTTC
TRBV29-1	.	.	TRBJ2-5	CSAQTFGETQYF	TGCAGCGCCCAAACATTTGGGGAGACCCAGTACTTC
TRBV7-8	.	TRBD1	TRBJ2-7	CASSPWTGGDYEQYF	TGTGCCAGCAGCCCATGGACAGGGGGCGATTACGAGCAGTACTTC
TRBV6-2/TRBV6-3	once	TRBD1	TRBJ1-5	CASSSDRGYQPQHF	TGTGCCAGCAGCTCTGACAGGGGTTATCAGCCCCAGCATTTT
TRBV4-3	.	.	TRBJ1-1	CASSQVLWNTEAFF	TGCGCCAGCAGCCAAGTACTATGGAACACTGAAGCTTTCTTT